The 29 T cell receptor beta chains below were found in one sample sequenced in a study of technical replicates of blood from several donors. The assay was immunoSEQ multiplex PCR, and TCRdb's table has in-frame clones only and misses some. The sample lists around 90,000 clones; around 94% were seen once. Sequencing was performed on T cells isolated from PBMCs. The receptors were gathered from a human donor in good health.

The genes are TRBV30 and TRBJ2-7; 8 bases are shared with TRBD1. V gave up 1 base and J gave up 2 bases; unmatched junction bases: 7. The CDR3 is made up of 15 amino acids. Germline V gene lookup returns CDR1 GTSNPN and CDR2 SVGIG (reference sequence). The CDR3 DNA follows: TGTGCCTGGAGTGCGGAGACAGGGGCTCCCTACGAGCAGTACTTC. It codes for CAWSAETGAPYEQYF.

The rearrangement uses TRBV2 and TRBJ2-1, with 13 bases that match TRBD2. The V and J ends lost 8 bases and 10 bases, in that order; junction bases with no gene match: 11. CDR1 is SNHLY, CDR2 FYNNEI, per germline. The CDR3 loop spans 15 amino acids. The CDR3 loop is CASEGGLAGVWEQFF. In nucleotides, the CDR3 is TGTGCCAGCGAGGGTGGACTAGCGGGAGTGTGGGAGCAGTTCTTC.

The chain recombines TRBV7-8 with TRBJ2-7; the D gene is possibly TRBD1 (6 bases). Germline CDR1 reads SGHVS; CDR2 reads FQNEAQ. This CDR3 is built from 15 residues. The V end lost 5 bases, the J end lost 3 bases, and 17 bases lay between the germline ends. The CDR3 loop reads CASSVPDRNLYEQYF. CDR3 bases: TGTGCCAGCAGCGTTCCCGACAGGAACCTCTACGAGCAGTACTTC.

This chain uses TRBV5-6 with TRBJ1-2, with 7 positions matching TRBD1. CDR3 size: 16 residues. Germline CDR1 is SGHDT and CDR2 is YYEEEE. Trimming at V came to 3 bases and at J to 0 bases, leaving 8 bases not matched to a gene. CDR3 in amino acids: CASSYWTGNPNYGYTF. CDR3 sequence (DNA): TGTGCCAGCAGCTACTGGACAGGCAACCCTAACTATGGCTACACCTTC.

The chain recombines TRBV30 with TRBJ1-5, with TRBD1 matching over 7 bases. This CDR3 has 13 residues. V shed 3 bases, J shed 5 bases, and the junction held 4 bases outside the gene matches. The germline gives CDR1 GTSNPN, CDR2 SVGIG (reference sequence). CDR3 residues: CAWRQGLHQPQHF. CDR3 DNA: TGTGCCTGGAGACAGGGGTTGCATCAGCCCCAGCATTTT. The full variable domain, in which reference TRBV30 and TRBJ1-5 provide the parts outside the CDR3, is SQTIHQWPATLVQPVGSPLSLECTVEGTSNPNLYWYRQAAGRGLQLLFYSVGIGQISSEVPQNLSASRPQDRQFILSSKKLLLSDSGFYLCAWRQGLHQPQHFGDGTRLSIL.

This clone was observed a single time. This chain connects TRBV2 to TRBJ2-7, with 9 bases fitting TRBD1. Germline-derived CDR1 and CDR2 are SNHLY and FYNNEI. This CDR3 has 14 residues. J lost 2 bases, V lost 8 bases, and 7 bases had no gene match. The DNA of the CDR3 is TGTGCCAGCTCTAGGGGACAGGGACCCTACGAGCAGTACTTC. Protein: CASSRGQGPYEQYF.

The chain uses TRBV30 and TRBJ2-1; 14 nucleotides match TRBD2. J gave up 3 bases and V 4 bases, and 8 bases lay outside the gene matches. The CDR3 runs 17 residues. Germline lookup yields CDR1 GTSNPN and CDR2 SVGIG (reference sequence). CDR3 nucleotide sequence: TGTGCCTGGATGGGACTAGCGGGAGATAATTTCTACAATGAGCAGTTCTTC. Translation: CAWMGLAGDNFYNEQFF.

The chain joins TRBV13 to TRBJ2-5; possible D gene TRBD1, 6 bases. CDR1 PRHDT and CDR2 FYEKMQ come from the germline V gene (reference sequence). The CDR3 sequence is 12 residues long. Trimming stripped 3 bases from V and 5 bases from J, with 7 bases between. In nucleotides, the CDR3 is TGTGCCAGCAGCTTGGGGGCGGAGACCCAGTACTTC. Translating it yields CASSLGAETQYF.

The chain couples TRBV13 to TRBJ2-7; TRBD2 matches 8 bases. The CDR3 sequence is 15 residues long. V trimming: 4 bases; J trimming: 4 bases; junction bases outside the gene matches: 9. The germline V gene encodes CDR1 PRHDT and CDR2 FYEKMQ (reference sequence). The CDR3 DNA follows: TGTGCCAGCAGCTCCCTAGCGGGCCTTCCATACGAGCAGTACTTC. This gives the protein CASSSLAGLPYEQYF.

CDR3 coding DNA: TGTGCCAGCAGCTTGGGGGTAGCGGGAGTTGAAGAGACCCAGTACTTC. It codes for CASSLGVAGVEETQYF. The chain couples TRBV5-4 to TRBJ2-5, with 9 bases lining up with TRBD2. The CDR3 sequence is 16 residues long. Germline CDR1 SGHNT, CDR2 YYREEE (reference sequence). Trimming at V came to 0 bases and at J to 3 bases, leaving 6 bases not matched to a gene.

V and J are TRBV28 and TRBJ2-3; D is undetermined. Germline V gives CDR1 MDHEN, CDR2 SYDVKM. Trimming stripped 2 bases from V and 3 bases from J, with 9 bases between. The CDR3 sequence is 14 residues long. In nucleotides, the CDR3 is TGTGCCAGCAGTTTACCCCCCAAAACAGATACGCAGTATTTT. It specifies CASSLPPKTDTQYF.

V is TRBV4-3 and J is TRBJ2-7; 10 positions agree with TRBD2. J gave up 3 bases and V 1 base, and 3 bases lay outside the gene matches. This CDR3 comprises 15 residues. Germline V gene sequence: CDR1 LGHNA, CDR2 YSLEER. The CDR3, as DNA: TGCGCCAGCAGCCAAGGACTAGCGGGTTACTACGAGCAGTACTTC. Encoded protein: CASSQGLAGYYEQYF.

This clone was detected once. The genes are TRBV6-5 and TRBJ1-1; D is ambiguous. CDR3 size: 14 residues. Trimming left V 0 bases short and J 8 bases short, with 13 bases between. Germline CDR1 is MNHEY and CDR2 is SVGAGI. This chain's CDR3 is CASSYSGEAQEAFF. As DNA, the CDR3 is TGTGCCAGCAGTTACTCTGGGGAGGCGCAAGAAGCTTTCTTT.

In the case of this clone: The junction departs from the called germline gene at one end, perhaps through a read error. The V and J genes are TRBV19 and TRBJ1-2; the D is unclear. The CDR3 runs 16 residues. The germline V gene encodes CDR1 LNHDA and CDR2 SQIVND (reference sequence). The CDR3 bases are TGTGCCAGTACTATACAAGAGGGCCCCACTTATCGGGGCTACACCTTC. Translating gives CASTIQEGPTYRGYTF.

The chain joins TRBV19 to TRBJ1-1; unclear D gene. Per germline, CDR1 LNHDA and CDR2 SQIVND (reference sequence). The CDR3 runs 14 residues. V was trimmed by 4 bases and J by 8 bases, leaving 17 bases between them. CDR3 DNA sequence: TGTGCCAGTAGTAGAGTCCATGCAGGCAGGGAAGCTTTCTTT. This codes for CASSRVHAGREAFF.

CDR3 DNA: TGTGCCAGCAGCTCTAACAGGGGTGGGCAGCCCCAGCATTTT. As protein: CASSSNRGGQPQHF. The J gene is TRBJ1-5, the V gene TRBV7-2; TRBD1 aligns across 7 bases. Trimming cost V 4 bases and J 7 bases; bases outside gene matches: 7. There are 14 residues in the CDR3. Germline V gene data show CDR1 as SGHTA and CDR2 as FQGNSA.

The CDR3 here is CASSSGRDTEAFF. Here the CDR3 DNA reads TGTGCCAGCAGCTCCGGGAGGGACACTGAAGCTTTCTTT. The rearrangement joins TRBV7-9 to TRBJ1-1; D call uncertain. Germline CDR1 reads SEHNR; CDR2 reads FQNEAQ (reference sequence). Between the trimmed V and J ends, which lost 4 bases and 3 bases, there was a span of 9 bases. The CDR3 totals 13 residues.

The chain combines TRBV7-3 with TRBJ1-1; 8 nucleotides line up with TRBD1. Germline V CDR1 and CDR2: SGHTA, FQGTGA. CDR3 length: 14 residues. J was trimmed by 6 bases and V by 5 bases; bases with no gene match: 8. CDR3: CASSQTGVGSEAFF. CDR3 nucleotides: TGTGCCAGCAGCCAGACAGGGGTGGGATCTGAAGCTTTCTTT.

The J gene is TRBJ2-1, the V gene TRBV23-1; 15 nucleotides match TRBD2. TRBV23-1 is marked as an open reading frame, function uncertain. The CDR3 consists of 17 residues. V was clipped by 4 bases and J by 3 bases; unmatched bases: 4. Here the CDR3 reads CASSRGLAGGIYNEQFF. The DNA of the CDR3 is TGCGCCAGCAGTCGGGGACTAGCGGGAGGTATCTACAATGAGCAGTTCTTC.

V and J are TRBV2 and TRBJ2-1, with 8 bases aligning to TRBD1. Trimming cost V 4 bases and J 4 bases; bases outside gene matches: 6. The CDR3 consists of 15 residues. CDR1 and CDR2 from the germline V gene are SNHLY and FYNNEI. In nucleotides, the CDR3 is TGTGCCAGCAGTGTAACAGGGGGGATTTACAATGAGCAGTTCTTC. Translation gives CASSVTGGIYNEQFF.

The chain couples TRBV28 to TRBJ2-4; possibly TRBD1 for D (6 bases). Germline V gene sequence: CDR1 MDHEN, CDR2 SYDVKM. V lost 3 bases and J 7 bases, leaving 13 bases between the germline ends. CDR3 length: 14 residues. The CDR3 DNA is TGTGCCAGCAGTTTGGTTGGACAGCGCAACATTCAGTACTTC. Residues: CASSLVGQRNIQYF.

The chain joins TRBV5-4 to TRBJ1-1, with TRBD1 matching 8 bases. Germline CDR1 reads SGHNT; CDR2 reads YYREEE (reference sequence). The CDR3 has 13 residues. V trimming: 5 bases; J trimming: 5 bases; junction bases outside the gene matches: 5. This CDR3 is CASRPGGKTEAFF. The CDR3 DNA reads as TGTGCCAGCAGACCAGGGGGCAAGACTGAAGCTTTCTTT.

The chain carries TRBV19 and TRBJ1-1, with D tentatively TRBD1 (6 bases). The CDR3 runs 14 residues. The V gene lost 1 base and the J gene lost 6 bases, with 12 bases spanning the gap. Germline assignment: CDR1 LNHDA and CDR2 SQIVND (reference sequence). The DNA of the CDR3 is TGTGCCAGTAGTATAGTACAGGGTTACGCTGAAGCTTTCTTT. Translation: CASSIVQGYAEAFF.

The chain has TRBV5-1 and TRBJ2-7; TRBD2 might be the D (5 bases). With 4 bases removed from V and 0 bases from J, the gap between germline ends came to 8 bases. This CDR3 has 13 residues. CDR1 is SGHRS and CDR2 is YFSETQ in the germline V gene. Written as DNA, the CDR3 is TGCGCCAGCAGCCCCGGGGACTCCTACGAGCAGTACTTC. Translated: CASSPGDSYEQYF.

J is TRBJ1-1 and V is TRBV7-9, with D perhaps matching TRBD1 (5 bases). The CDR3 has 13 amino acids. V was clipped by 8 bases and J by 3 bases, with 13 bases between them. Per the germline V gene, CDR1 is SEHNR and CDR2 is FQNEAQ (reference sequence). CDR3 protein: CASGPRGDTEAFF. For the CDR3, the DNA is TGTGCCAGCGGACCGCGGGGGGACACTGAAGCTTTCTTT.

V gene TRBV4-1 combines with J gene TRBJ1-1; possibly TRBD1 for D (6 bases). Between the trimmed V and J ends, which lost 4 bases and 0 bases, there was a span of 12 bases. CDR1 is MGHRA, CDR2 YSYEKL, per germline. There are 15 residues in the CDR3. The CDR3 region is CASSLRQGMNTEAFF. CDR3 nucleotides: TGCGCCAGCAGCCTGAGGCAGGGGATGAACACTGAAGCTTTCTTT.

The chain has TRBV27 and TRBJ2-7; weak D call: TRBD2 (5 bases). Germline CDR1 is MNHEY and CDR2 is SMNVEV (reference sequence). V shed 0 bases and J shed 1 base, with 10 bases lying between them. This CDR3 is built from 15 residues. Here the CDR3 reads CASSLSSAQSYEQYF. Here the CDR3 DNA reads TGTGCCAGCAGTTTATCTAGCGCCCAATCCTACGAGCAGTACTTC.

The chain links TRBV7-9 to TRBJ2-5; 7 nucleotides match TRBD1. CDR1 SEHNR and CDR2 FQNEAQ come from the germline V gene (reference sequence). V was pared by 10 bases and J by 2 bases, with 13 bases of the junction left unmatched. The CDR3 covers 15 residues. CDR3 in DNA: TGTGCCACCTACGACAGGGAGCTGTGGCAAGAGACCCAGTACTTC. Encoded protein: CATYDRELWQETQYF.

Only one count was recorded for this clone. CDR3 amino acids: CASLTRGTNEQFF. The CDR3 DNA follows: TGTGCCAGCCTGACTAGAGGTACCAATGAGCAGTTCTTC. The rearrangement joins TRBV5-6 to TRBJ2-1, with a tentative D call TRBD2 (6 bases). V was shortened by 7 bases and J by 6 bases, with 14 bases between the two germline ends. The CDR3 length is 13 residues. Germline V CDR1 and CDR2: SGHDT, YYEEEE.